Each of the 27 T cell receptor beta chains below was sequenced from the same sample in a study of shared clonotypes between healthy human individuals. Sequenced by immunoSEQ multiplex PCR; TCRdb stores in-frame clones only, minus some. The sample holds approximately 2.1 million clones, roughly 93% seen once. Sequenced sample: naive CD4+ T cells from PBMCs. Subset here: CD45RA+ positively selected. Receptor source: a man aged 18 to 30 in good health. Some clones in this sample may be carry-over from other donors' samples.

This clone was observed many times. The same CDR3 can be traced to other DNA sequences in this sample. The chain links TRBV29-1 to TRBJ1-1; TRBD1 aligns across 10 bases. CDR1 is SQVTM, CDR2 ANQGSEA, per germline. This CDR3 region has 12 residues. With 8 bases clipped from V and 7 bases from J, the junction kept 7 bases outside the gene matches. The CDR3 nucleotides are TGCAGCACGGCCGGGACAGGGGTTGAAGCTTTCTTT. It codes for CSTAGTGVEAFF.

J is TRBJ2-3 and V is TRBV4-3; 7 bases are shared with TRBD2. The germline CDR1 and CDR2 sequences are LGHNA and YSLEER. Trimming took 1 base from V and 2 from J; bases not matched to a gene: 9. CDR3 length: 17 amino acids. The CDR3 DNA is TGCGCCAGCAGCCAAGCCTGGCGGGAGTGGGTCACAGATACGCAGTATTTT. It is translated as CASSQAWREWVTDTQYF.

The DNA of the CDR3 is TGCGCCAGCAGCCACCGGGCCAACTCTGGAAACACCATATATTTT. It is translated as CASSHRANSGNTIYF. The chain recombines TRBV4-3 with TRBJ1-3; D uncertain. Germline lookup yields CDR1 LGHNA and CDR2 YSLEER. The ends were cut back, 3 bases at V and 0 bases at J, with 9 bases in the middle. The CDR3 sequence is 15 residues long.

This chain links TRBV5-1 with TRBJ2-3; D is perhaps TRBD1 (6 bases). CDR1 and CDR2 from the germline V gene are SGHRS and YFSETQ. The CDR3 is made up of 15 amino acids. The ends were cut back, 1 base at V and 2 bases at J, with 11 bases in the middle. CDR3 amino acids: CASSLKGHFTDTQYF. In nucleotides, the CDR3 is TGCGCCAGCAGCTTGAAGGGACATTTCACAGATACGCAGTATTTT.

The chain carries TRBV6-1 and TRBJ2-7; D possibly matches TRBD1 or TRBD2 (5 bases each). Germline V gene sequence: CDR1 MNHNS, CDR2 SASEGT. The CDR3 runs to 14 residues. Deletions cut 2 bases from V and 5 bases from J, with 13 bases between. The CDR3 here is CASSEKPRGHEQYF. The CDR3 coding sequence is TGTGCCAGCAGTGAAAAACCTCGGGGCCACGAGCAGTACTTC.

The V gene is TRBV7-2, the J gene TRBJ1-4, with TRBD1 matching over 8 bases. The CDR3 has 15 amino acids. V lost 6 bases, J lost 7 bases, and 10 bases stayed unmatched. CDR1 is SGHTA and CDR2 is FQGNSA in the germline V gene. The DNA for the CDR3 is TGTGCCAGCAGATCGCAGACAGGGGTCGGTGAAAAACTGTTTTTT. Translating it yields CASRSQTGVGEKLFF.

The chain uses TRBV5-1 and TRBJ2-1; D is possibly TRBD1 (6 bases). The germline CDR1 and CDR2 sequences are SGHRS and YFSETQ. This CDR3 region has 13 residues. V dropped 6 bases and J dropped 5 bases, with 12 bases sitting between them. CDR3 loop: CASTSYRDNEQFF. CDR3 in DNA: TGCGCCAGCACTTCCTACAGGGACAATGAGCAGTTCTTC.

CDR3 residues: CASSEWPGAGSGQFF. CDR3 DNA: TGTGCCAGCAGTGAATGGCCAGGGGCCGGGTCGGGGCAGTTCTTC. V gene TRBV6-1 combines with J gene TRBJ2-1, with a weak D call TRBD1 (6 bases). The V end was cut by 2 bases, the J end by 12 bases, with 20 bases between. CDR3 length: 15 amino acids. The germline V gene encodes CDR1 MNHNS and CDR2 SASEGT.

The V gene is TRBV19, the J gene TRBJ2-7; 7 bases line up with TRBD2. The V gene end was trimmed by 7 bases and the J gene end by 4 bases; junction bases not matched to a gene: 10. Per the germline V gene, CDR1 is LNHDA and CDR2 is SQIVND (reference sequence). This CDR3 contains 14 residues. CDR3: CASKRTSQLYEQYF. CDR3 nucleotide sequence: TGTGCCAGTAAACGGACTAGTCAGTTGTACGAGCAGTACTTC.

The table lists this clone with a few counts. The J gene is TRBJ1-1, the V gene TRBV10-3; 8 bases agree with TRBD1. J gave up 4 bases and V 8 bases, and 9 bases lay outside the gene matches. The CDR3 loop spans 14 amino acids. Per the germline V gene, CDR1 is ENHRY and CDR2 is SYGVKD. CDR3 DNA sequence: TGTGCCATCTCACCGGACAGGGTGGGCACTGAAGCTTTCTTT. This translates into CAISPDRVGTEAFF.

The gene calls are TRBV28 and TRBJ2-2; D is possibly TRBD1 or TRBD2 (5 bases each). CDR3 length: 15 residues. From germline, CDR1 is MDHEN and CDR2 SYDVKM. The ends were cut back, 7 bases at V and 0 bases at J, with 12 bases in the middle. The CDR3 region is CASMGVGPNTGELFF. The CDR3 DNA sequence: TGTGCCAGCATGGGGGTAGGGCCGAACACCGGGGAGCTGTTTTTT.

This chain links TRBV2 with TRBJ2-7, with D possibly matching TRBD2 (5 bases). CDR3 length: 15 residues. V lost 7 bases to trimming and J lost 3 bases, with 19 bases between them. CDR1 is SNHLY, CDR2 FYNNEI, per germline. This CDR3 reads CASTPENRRGYEQYF. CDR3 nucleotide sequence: TGTGCCAGCACTCCAGAAAATCGCCGGGGCTACGAGCAGTACTTC.

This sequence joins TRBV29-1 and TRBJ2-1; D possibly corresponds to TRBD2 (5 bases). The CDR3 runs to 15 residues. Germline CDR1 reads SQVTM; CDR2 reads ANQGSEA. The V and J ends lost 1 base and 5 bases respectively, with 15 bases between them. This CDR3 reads CSVEVGVHTDNEQFF. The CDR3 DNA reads TGCAGCGTTGAAGTCGGGGTACACACGGACAATGAGCAGTTCTTC.

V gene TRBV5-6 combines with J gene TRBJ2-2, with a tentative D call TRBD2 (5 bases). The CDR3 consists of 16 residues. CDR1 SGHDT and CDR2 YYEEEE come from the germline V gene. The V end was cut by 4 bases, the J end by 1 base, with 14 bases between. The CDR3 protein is CASSPLGRLNTGELFF. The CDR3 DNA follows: TGTGCCAGCAGCCCACTAGGTCGATTGAACACCGGGGAGCTGTTTTTT.

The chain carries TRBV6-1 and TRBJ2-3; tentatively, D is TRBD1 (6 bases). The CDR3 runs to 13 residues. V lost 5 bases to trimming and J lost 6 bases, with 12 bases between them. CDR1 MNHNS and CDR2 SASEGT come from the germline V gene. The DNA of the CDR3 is TGTGCCAGCAGTTTTACAGGGCTTGATACGCAGTATTTT. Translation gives CASSFTGLDTQYF.

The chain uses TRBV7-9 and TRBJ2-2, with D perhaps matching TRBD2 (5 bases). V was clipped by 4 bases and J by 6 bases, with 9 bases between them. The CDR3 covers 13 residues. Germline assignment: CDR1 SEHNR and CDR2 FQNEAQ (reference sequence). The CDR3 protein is CASSSGRSGELFF. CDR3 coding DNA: TGTGCCAGCAGCTCTGGGAGATCCGGGGAGCTGTTTTTT.

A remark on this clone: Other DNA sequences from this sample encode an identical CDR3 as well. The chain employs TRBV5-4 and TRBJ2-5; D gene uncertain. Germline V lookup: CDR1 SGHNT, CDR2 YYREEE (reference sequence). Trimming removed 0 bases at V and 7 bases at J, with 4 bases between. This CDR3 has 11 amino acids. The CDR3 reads CASSLGLTQYF. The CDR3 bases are TGTGCCAGCAGCTTGGGATTGACCCAGTACTTC.

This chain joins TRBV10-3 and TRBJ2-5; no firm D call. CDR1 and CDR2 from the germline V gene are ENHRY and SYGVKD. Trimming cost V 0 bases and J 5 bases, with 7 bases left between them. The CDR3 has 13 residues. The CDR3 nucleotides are TGTGCCATCAGTGAGTCTAGCAAGGAGACCCAGTACTTC. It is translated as CAISESSKETQYF.

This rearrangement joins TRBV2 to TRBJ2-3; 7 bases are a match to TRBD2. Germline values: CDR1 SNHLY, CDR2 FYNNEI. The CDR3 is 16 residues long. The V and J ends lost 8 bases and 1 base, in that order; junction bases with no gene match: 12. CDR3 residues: CASGGGTLVGTDTQYF. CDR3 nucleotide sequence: TGTGCCAGCGGGGGGGGGACCCTTGTGGGCACAGATACGCAGTATTTT.

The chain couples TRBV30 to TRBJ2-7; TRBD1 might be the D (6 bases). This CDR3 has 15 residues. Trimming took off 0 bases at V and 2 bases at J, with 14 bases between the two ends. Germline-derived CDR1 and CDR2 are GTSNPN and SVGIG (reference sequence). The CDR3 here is CAWSVSGHPPYEQYF. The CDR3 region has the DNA TGTGCCTGGAGTGTATCGGGACACCCACCCTACGAGCAGTACTTC.

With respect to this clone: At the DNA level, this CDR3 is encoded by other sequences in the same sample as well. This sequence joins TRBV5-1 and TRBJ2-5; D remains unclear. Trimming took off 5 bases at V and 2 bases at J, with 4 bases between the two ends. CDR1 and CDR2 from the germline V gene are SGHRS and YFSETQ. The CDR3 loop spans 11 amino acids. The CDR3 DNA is TGCGCCAGCAGTTATCAAGAGACCCAGTACTTC. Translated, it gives CASSYQETQYF. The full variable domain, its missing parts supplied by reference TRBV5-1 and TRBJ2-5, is KAGVTQTPRYLIKTRGQQVTLSCSPISGHRSVSWYQQTPGQGLQFLFEYFSETQRNKGNFPGRFSGRQFSNSRSEMNVSTLELGDSALYLCASSYQETQYFGPGTRLLVL.

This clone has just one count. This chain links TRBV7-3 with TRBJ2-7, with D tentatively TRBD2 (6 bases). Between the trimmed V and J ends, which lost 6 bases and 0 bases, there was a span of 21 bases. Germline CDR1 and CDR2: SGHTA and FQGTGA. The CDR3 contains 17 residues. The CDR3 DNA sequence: TGTGCCAGCAGTTATCTAGGGGAGGACTTCCCCTCCTACGAGCAGTACTTC. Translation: CASSYLGEDFPSYEQYF.

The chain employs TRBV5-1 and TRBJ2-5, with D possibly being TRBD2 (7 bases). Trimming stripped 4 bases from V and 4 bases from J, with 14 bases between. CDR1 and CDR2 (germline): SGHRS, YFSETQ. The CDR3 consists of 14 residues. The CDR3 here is CASSGGGDGETQYF. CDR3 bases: TGCGCCAGCAGCGGAGGGGGGGATGGAGAGACCCAGTACTTC.

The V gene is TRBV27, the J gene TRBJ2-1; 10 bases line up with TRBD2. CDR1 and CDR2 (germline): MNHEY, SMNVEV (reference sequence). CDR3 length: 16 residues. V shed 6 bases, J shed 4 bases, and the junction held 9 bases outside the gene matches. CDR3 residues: CASSPTRAGGYNEQFF. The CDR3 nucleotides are TGTGCCAGCAGCCCCACCAGAGCGGGAGGGTACAATGAGCAGTTCTTC.

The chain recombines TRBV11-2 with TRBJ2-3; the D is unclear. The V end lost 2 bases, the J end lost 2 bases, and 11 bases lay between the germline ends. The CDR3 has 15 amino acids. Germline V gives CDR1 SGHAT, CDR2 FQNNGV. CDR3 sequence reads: CASSLYSVITDTQYF. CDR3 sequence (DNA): TGTGCCAGCAGCTTATATTCGGTCATCACAGATACGCAGTATTTT.

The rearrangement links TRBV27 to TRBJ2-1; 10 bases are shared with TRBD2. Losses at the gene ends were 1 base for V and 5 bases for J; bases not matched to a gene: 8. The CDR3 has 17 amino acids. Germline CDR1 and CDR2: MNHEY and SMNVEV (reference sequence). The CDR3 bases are TGTGCCAGCAGTTTATTCGCAGTAGCGGGGGGTAACAATGAGCAGTTCTTC. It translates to CASSLFAVAGGNNEQFF.

The CDR3 spells CASSIKNGYNEQFF. CDR3 sequence (DNA): TGTGCCAGTAGTATTAAGAACGGCTACAATGAGCAGTTCTTC. The gene calls are TRBV19 and TRBJ2-1; D unclear. The CDR3 spans 14 residues. Per germline, CDR1 LNHDA and CDR2 SQIVND (reference sequence). Trimming removed 3 bases at V and 3 bases at J, with 9 bases between. Variable domain in full (rest from reference TRBV19 and TRBJ2-1): DGGITQSPKYLFRKEGQNVTLSCEQNLNHDAMYWYRQDPGQGLRLIYYSQIVNDFQKGDIAEGYSVSREKKESFPLTVTSAQKNPTAFYLCASSIKNGYNEQFFGPGTRLTVL.